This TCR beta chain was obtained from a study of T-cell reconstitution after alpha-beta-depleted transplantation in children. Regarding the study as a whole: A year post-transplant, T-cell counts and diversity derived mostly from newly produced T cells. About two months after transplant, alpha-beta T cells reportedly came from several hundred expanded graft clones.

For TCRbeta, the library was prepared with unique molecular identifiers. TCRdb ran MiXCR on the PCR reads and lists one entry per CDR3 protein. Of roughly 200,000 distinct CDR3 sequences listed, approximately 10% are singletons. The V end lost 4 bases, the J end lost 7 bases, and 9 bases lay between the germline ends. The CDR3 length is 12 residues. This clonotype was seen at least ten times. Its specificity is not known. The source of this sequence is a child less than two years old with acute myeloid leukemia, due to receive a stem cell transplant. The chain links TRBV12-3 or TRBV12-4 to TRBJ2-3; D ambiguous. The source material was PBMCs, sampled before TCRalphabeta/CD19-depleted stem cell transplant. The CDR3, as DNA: TGTGCCAGCAGTTCTTCCTCTTATACGCAGTATTTT. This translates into CASSSSSYTQYF.